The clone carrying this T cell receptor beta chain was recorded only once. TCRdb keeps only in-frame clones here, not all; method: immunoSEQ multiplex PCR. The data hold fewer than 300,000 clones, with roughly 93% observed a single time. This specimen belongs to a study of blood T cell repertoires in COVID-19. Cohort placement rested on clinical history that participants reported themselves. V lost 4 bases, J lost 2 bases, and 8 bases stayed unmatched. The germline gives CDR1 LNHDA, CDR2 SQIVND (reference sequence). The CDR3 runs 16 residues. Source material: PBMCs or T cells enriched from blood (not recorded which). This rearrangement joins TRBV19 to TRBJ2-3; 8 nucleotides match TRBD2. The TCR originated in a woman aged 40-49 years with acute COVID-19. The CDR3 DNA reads TGTGCCAGTAGTACCATAACTAGCGGATACACAGATACGCAGTATTTT. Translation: CASSTITSGYTDTQYF.